One and the same sample provided the 24 T cell receptor beta chains below, sequenced in a study of human T cells and chemical hapten exposure. Sample time point: patch test 2, 6 weeks after DPC sensitization. Treatment specified: therapeutic diphenylcyclopropenone sensitization with weekly scalp DPC. TCRdb called the RACE reads again in MiXCR, with one record for every CDR3 protein. The table has 65,000 to 95,000 distinct CDR3 sequences, 5% to 8.5% seen once. The input for sequencing was whole blood, taken in connection with sensitization to the hapten diphenylcyclopropenone (DPC). The receptors were sampled from a woman in her 30s with alopecia areata. Some clones in this sample may be carry-over from other donors' samples.

This clonotype was seen repeatedly, ten times or more. This CDR3 reads CASRGGEGGQNEKLFF. CDR3 DNA: TGTGCCAGCAGGGGGGGAGAGGGGGGACAGAATGAAAAACTGTTTTTT. The V gene is TRBV12-3 or TRBV12-4, the J gene TRBJ1-4; 7 bases align to TRBD1. The CDR3 totals 16 residues. The V segment lost 6 bases and the J segment 5 bases; nucleotides outside the gene matches: 12.

This clonotype was recorded a few times. This chain uses TRBV7-9 with TRBJ1-6; D unclear. Between the trimmed V and J ends, which lost 4 bases and 4 bases, there was a span of 8 bases. The germline V gene encodes CDR1 SEHNR and CDR2 FQNEAQ (reference sequence). The CDR3 is 14 amino acids. The CDR3 DNA reads TGTGCCAGCAGCTCGGGAGTTTATAATTCACCCCTCCACTTT. This gives the protein CASSSGVYNSPLHF.

This clonotype was observed at least ten times. This chain uses TRBV20-1 with TRBJ1-1, with a tentative D call TRBD1 (6 bases). Germline V lookup: CDR1 DFQATT, CDR2 SNEGSKA (reference sequence). Trimming pared 3 bases from V and 7 bases from J, leaving 12 bases between. The CDR3 contains 12 residues. In nucleotides, the CDR3 is TGCAGTGCTAGGAAACAGGGACATGAAGCTTTCTTT. It specifies CSARKQGHEAFF.

The J gene is TRBJ1-1, the V gene TRBV3-1; D call uncertain. Trimming took off 0 bases at V and 0 bases at J, with 8 bases between the two ends. This CDR3 comprises 15 residues. Germline CDR1 reads LGHDT; CDR2 reads YNNKEL (reference sequence). CDR3 in DNA: TGTGCCAGCAGCCAAGAGCCAGTGATGAACACTGAAGCTTTCTTT. It yields the protein CASSQEPVMNTEAFF.

V usage is TRBV20-1 and J usage is TRBJ2-3, with D hard to call. Trimming cost V 2 bases and J 3 bases, with 3 bases left between them. Germline V gene data show CDR1 as DFQATT and CDR2 as SNEGSKA (reference sequence). The CDR3 runs 11 residues. CDR3 sequence (DNA): TGCAGTGCTAGACGGACAGATACGCAGTATTTT. Its translation: CSARRTDTQYF.

This clonotype was seen more than once but under ten times. The rearrangement links TRBV2 to TRBJ1-2; D not resolved. Germline V gene lookup returns CDR1 SNHLY and CDR2 FYNNEI. This CDR3 region has 13 residues. Trimming left V 4 bases short and J 2 bases short, with 8 bases between. The CDR3 DNA is TGTGCCAGCAGTGCCGGGATGAACTATGGCTACACCTTC. This encodes CASSAGMNYGYTF.

In this sample, this clonotype turned up many times. CDR3 residues: CSASQLSDAYEQYF. Here the CDR3 DNA reads TGCAGTGCTAGTCAGCTCTCAGACGCCTACGAGCAGTACTTC. The chain joins TRBV20-1 to TRBJ2-7; D unclear. The germline gives CDR1 DFQATT, CDR2 SNEGSKA (reference sequence). Trimming stripped 3 bases from V and 2 bases from J, with 14 bases between. The CDR3 is 14 residues long.

This clonotype was detected many times. The chain employs TRBV3-1 and TRBJ2-7; D is uncertain. Germline CDR1 reads LGHDT; CDR2 reads YNNKEL (reference sequence). The CDR3 totals 15 residues. Between the trimmed V and J ends, which lost 4 bases and 3 bases, there was a span of 16 bases. The chain's CDR3 is CASSPTQLDNYEQYF. The CDR3 DNA is TGTGCCAGCAGCCCCACCCAGCTGGATAACTACGAGCAGTACTTC.

This clonotype showed up just a few times. The chain links TRBV29-1 to TRBJ2-3; 12 bases agree with TRBD2. CDR1 and CDR2 (germline): SQVTM, ANQGSEA. This CDR3 is built from 16 residues. Trimming cost V 8 bases and J 0 bases; bases outside gene matches: 9. CDR3 in DNA: TGCAGCATCCAGGGGGGACTAGCGGGTAGCACAGATACGCAGTATTTT. It encodes CSIQGGLAGSTDTQYF.

This clonotype was seen more than once but under ten times. The chain couples TRBV29-1 to TRBJ2-1; TRBD2 matches at 10 bases. Germline-derived CDR1 and CDR2 are SQVTM and ANQGSEA. V lost 5 bases, J lost 2 bases, and 6 bases stayed unmatched. CDR3 length equals 15 residues. This CDR3 reads CSVTGLAAAYNEQFF. The CDR3 DNA is TGCAGCGTTACCGGACTAGCGGCGGCCTACAATGAGCAGTTCTTC.

This clonotype was found many times. The chain combines TRBV2 with TRBJ1-4; 8 bases match TRBD1. This CDR3 region has 13 residues. The J segment lost 8 bases and the V segment lost 6 bases, leaving 5 bases of the junction unmatched. Germline assignment: CDR1 SNHLY and CDR2 FYNNEI. The CDR3 loop reads CASSTGGEEKLFF. CDR3 nucleotide sequence: TGTGCCAGCAGCACAGGGGGTGAAGAAAAACTGTTTTTT.

V is TRBV3-1 and J is TRBJ1-2, with 8 nucleotides matching TRBD1. This CDR3 region has 15 residues. Germline CDR1 reads LGHDT; CDR2 reads YNNKEL (reference sequence). The J segment lost 8 bases and the V segment lost 1 base, leaving 9 bases of the junction unmatched. The DNA of the CDR3 is TGTGCCAGCAGCCAAGTCGCCACAGGGACAGGAGGCTACACCTTC. It yields the protein CASSQVATGTGGYTF.

This chain joins TRBV7-6 and TRBJ1-1, with 12 bases that match TRBD1. The CDR3 covers 18 residues. Germline CDR1 and CDR2: SGHVS and FNYEAQ. V gave up 3 bases and J gave up 4 bases; unmatched junction bases: 12. Here the CDR3 DNA reads TGTGCCAGCAGCTTGGTGGGGGGACAGGGGGCAGTTGTCACTGAAGCTTTCTTT. It yields the protein CASSLVGGQGAVVTEAFF.

The rearrangement links TRBV7-2 to TRBJ2-3; D gene unclear. There are 15 residues in the CDR3. V was pared by 3 bases and J by 0 bases, with 10 bases between. The germline gives CDR1 SGHTA, CDR2 FQGNSA. DNA for the CDR3: TGTGCCAGCAGCTTCGTTAGGCTTAGCACAGATACGCAGTATTTT. It encodes CASSFVRLSTDTQYF.

Ten or more counts support this clonotype. The CDR3 spells CASSHLSAGGQSGANVLTF. In nucleotides, the CDR3 is TGTGCCAGCAGTCACCTGTCGGCTGGAGGACAGTCTGGGGCCAACGTCCTGACTTTC. This chain uses TRBV9 with TRBJ2-6; weak D call: TRBD1 (6 bases). Germline assignment: CDR1 SGDLS and CDR2 YYNGEE. V lost 5 bases and J lost 1, with 22 bases in between. CDR3 length: 19 residues.

The CDR3 sequence is CAISSGGANNEQFF. CDR3 coding DNA: TGTGCCATCAGCAGCGGGGGGGCTAACAATGAGCAGTTCTTC. The V and J genes are TRBV10-3 and TRBJ2-1, with 10 positions matching TRBD2. Germline assignment: CDR1 ENHRY and CDR2 SYGVKD. J gave up 5 bases and V 6 bases, and 4 bases lay outside the gene matches. This CDR3 has 14 amino acids.

In this sample, this clonotype turned up many times. This chain uses TRBV4-2 with TRBJ1-4, with 7 bases that match TRBD1. CDR3 size: 17 residues. After removal of 1 base from V and 8 bases from J, the junction contained 13 bases not matched to a gene. Germline V lookup: CDR1 LGHNA, CDR2 YNFKEQ. CDR3 amino acids: CASSQGGTGVEYEKLFF. The CDR3 coding sequence is TGTGCCAGCAGCCAAGGAGGAACAGGGGTGGAGTACGAAAAACTGTTTTTT.

Many counts were recorded for this clonotype. The chain has TRBV5-1 and TRBJ2-1, with D maybe TRBD2 (5 bases). The V gene's germline CDR1 is SGHRS and CDR2 YFSETQ. Trimming stripped 3 bases from V and 7 bases from J, with 20 bases between. This CDR3 has 16 residues. The CDR3 region has the DNA TGCGCCAGCAGCTCGGAAAGTACACGGGGATGGAATGAGCAGTTCTTC. It specifies CASSSESTRGWNEQFF.

This clonotype has at least ten counts. The chain uses TRBV5-1 and TRBJ2-6; 12 nucleotides match TRBD1. V dropped 4 bases and J dropped 2; count of bases not matched to a gene: 7. CDR1 and CDR2 (germline): SGHRS, YFSETQ. The CDR3 has 18 amino acids. CDR3 sequence: CASSGGQGAWTGANVLTF. The CDR3 region has the DNA TGCGCCAGCAGCGGGGGACAGGGGGCTTGGACTGGGGCCAACGTCCTGACTTTC.

Many counts were recorded for this clonotype. The chain couples TRBV12-3 or TRBV12-4 to TRBJ1-5; D gene unclear. This CDR3 is 14 amino acids long. With 0 bases removed from V and 6 bases from J, the gap between germline ends came to 9 bases. CDR3 sequence: CASSLAVGGQPQHF. The DNA for the CDR3 is TGTGCCAGCAGTTTAGCGGTGGGAGGTCAGCCCCAGCATTTT.

The CDR3 sequence: CASSPSGTANTEAFF. CDR3 bases: TGTGCCAGCAGCCCGTCCGGGACAGCGAACACTGAAGCTTTCTTT. The chain uses TRBV12-3 or TRBV12-4 and TRBJ1-1; 7 bases are shared with TRBD1. The CDR3 covers 15 residues. V trimming: 6 bases; J trimming: 1 base; junction bases outside the gene matches: 8.

This clonotype showed up many times. The gene calls are TRBV6-5 and TRBJ1-5; 8 positions agree with TRBD1. Germline V gene lookup returns CDR1 MNHEY and CDR2 SVGAGI. CDR3 length: 13 amino acids. The J segment lost 2 bases and the V segment lost 10 bases, leaving 4 bases of the junction unmatched. The CDR3 bases are TGTGCCACTCAGACAGGGGGCAATCAGCCCCAGCATTTT. This translates into CATQTGGNQPQHF.

This clonotype was picked up many times. The rearrangement uses TRBV7-3 and TRBJ1-1; 12 positions match TRBD1. The CDR3 consists of 17 residues. Trimming removed 5 bases from V and 4 bases from J; junction bases left unmatched: 11. CDR1 and CDR2 (germline): SGHTA, FQGTGA. The CDR3 DNA reads TGTGCCAGCAGCCCCGGGACAGGGGGCGTGTGGAGCACTGAAGCTTTCTTT. Amino acids: CASSPGTGGVWSTEAFF.

This clonotype was counted at least ten times. J is TRBJ2-5 and V is TRBV29-1; 8 nucleotides match TRBD2. Germline V gives CDR1 SQVTM, CDR2 ANQGSEA. The CDR3 loop spans 14 amino acids. V shed 0 bases, J shed 13 bases, and the junction held 13 bases outside the gene matches. CDR3 DNA sequence: TGCAGCGTTGAAGAGCGGGGGGACTATACAAGAACGTACTTC. Translation: CSVEERGDYTRTYF.